This T cell receptor (beta chain) was recovered during a study of T cell repertoires in cytomegalovirus infection. Looking at the study overall: Recently identified HLA-C-restricted CMV epitopes and well-studied HLA-B-restricted CMV epitopes were used by the study. Evidence of both CMV infection and a matching HLA type came from public TCR beta signatures.

Study findings and constraints: Frequencies of public TCR beta families were cumulated, and this identified carriers of CMV plus the relevant HLA. The ex vivo response was dominated by HLA-C-restricted CMV-specific TCR beta clonotypes.

Turning to this clonotype: Its antigen is unknown.

From the reads, TCRdb called clonotypes with MiXCR, one entry per CDR3 protein. This sample has 200,000 or so distinct CDR3 sequences, with approximately 40% found just once. The CDR3 has 15 residues. Germline V CDR1 and CDR2: SGDLS, YYNGEE. V was pared by 3 bases and J by 2 bases, with 14 bases between. The clonotype originates from a human donor in good health (CMV status not recorded). Some clones in this sample may be carry-over from other donors' samples. The rearrangement joins TRBV9 to TRBJ1-2; D may be TRBD1 (5 bases). The sample consisted of CD8+ T cells from cultured PBMCs, taken from culture after CMV antigen stimulation. The CDR3 protein is CASSASRDWNYGYTF. The CDR3 coding sequence is TGTGCCAGCAGCGCCTCCAGGGACTGGAACTATGGCTACACCTTC.